These T cell receptor beta chains were read from a single sample in a study of neoadjuvant anti-PD-1 for oral cavity cancer. This table comes from immunoSEQ multiplex PCR, and its TCRdb copy is limited to in-frame clones, with some not included. The sample contains more than 11,000 clones, 60% to 80% of which appear only once. The specimen comprised PBMCs, sampled after nivolumab (anti-PD-1) treatment. The receptors were gathered from a person aged 35-79 years with oral cavity squamous cell carcinoma. Each CDR3 is given with its conserved first and last residue. The D gene is left open where the match is weak. Not all rows give a size; the values are once, few, many and, for expanded clones, a class.

V	J	D	size	DNA	CDR3
TRBV9	TRBJ2-1	TRBD2	once	TGTGCCAGCAGCGTAGACGGCGGGAGCTCCTACAATGAGCAGTTCTTC	CASSVDGGSSYNEQFF
TRBV19	TRBJ1-2	.	few	TGTGCCACCTCAGGGATTCGGTATGGCTACACCTTC	CATSGIRYGYTF
TRBV5-6	TRBJ1-1	.	.	TGTGCCAGCAGTTTCGTGGGACAGAACACTGAAGCTTTCTTT	CASSFVGQNTEAFF
TRBV7-8	TRBJ2-7	TRBD1	.	TGTGCCAGCAGCTCCGCCGAAGGGGGCTACTACGAGCAGTACTTC	CASSSAEGGYYEQYF
TRBV7-3	TRBJ2-1	.	.	TGTGCCAGCAGCCCGGACTATAGCTCCTACAATGAGCAGTTCTTC	CASSPDYSSYNEQFF
TRBV4-1	TRBJ2-1	TRBD2	.	TGCGCCAGCAGCCGAGCGACTAGCGGACATTACAATGAGCAGTTCTTC	CASSRATSGHYNEQFF
TRBV7-9	TRBJ1-1	TRBD1	.	TGTGCCAGCGGATCCGGGACAGCGATTTACACTGAAGCTTTCTTT	CASGSGTAIYTEAFF
TRBV5-1	TRBJ2-3	.	.	TGCGCCAGCAGCTTGGAGCCGGGAGAGAGCACAGATACGCAGTATTTT	CASSLEPGESTDTQYF
TRBV11-2	TRBJ2-1	TRBD2	few	TGTGCCAGCAGCCGGCGGGGGGGCGAGCAGTTCTTC	CASSRRGGEQFF
TRBV11-2	TRBJ2-3	TRBD2	once	TGTGCCAGCAGCTTTGGTAATAGCGGGGGTAATACGCAGTATTTT	CASSFGNSGGNTQYF
TRBV2	TRBJ2-1	.	.	TGTGCCAGCGACCGGGACGGGGTCTACAATGAGCAGTTCTTC	CASDRDGVYNEQFF
TRBV9	TRBJ2-7	TRBD2	.	TGTGCCAGCAGCGTAGGACTAGCGGGAAACTCCTACGAGCAGTACTTC	CASSVGLAGNSYEQYF
TRBV18	TRBJ2-6	.	.	TGTGCCAGCACGACCTATTTGGGGGCTACTGGGGCCAACGTCCTGACTTTC	CASTTYLGATGANVLTF
TRBV7-9	TRBJ2-1	.	.	TGTGCCAGCAGCTTGCGGGCTCCCTACAATGAGCAGTTCTTC	CASSLRAPYNEQFF
TRBV7-2	TRBJ2-7	.	.	TGTGCCAGCAGCCTGACCGTGGGGACCTACGAGCAGTACTTC	CASSLTVGTYEQYF
TRBV7-2	TRBJ1-5	TRBD1	.	TGTGCCAGCAGCTTAGGGACAGGGGGCGGCTATAGCAATCAGCCCCAGCATTTT	CASSLGTGGGYSNQPQHF
TRBV5-1	TRBJ2-1	TRBD2	once	TGCGCCAGCAGCTCAATGCGACTAGCGGTTCCCTACAATGAGCAGTTCTTC	CASSSMRLAVPYNEQFF
TRBV2	TRBJ2-1	.	few	TGTGCCAGCAGTGTGGACGGGTACAATGAGCAGTTCTTC	CASSVDGYNEQFF
TRBV15	TRBJ2-1	.	.	TGTGCCACCAGCAGAGGGCGCGGGAAGTCCTACAATGAGCAGTTCTTC	CATSRGRGKSYNEQFF
TRBV7-8	TRBJ2-7	TRBD1	.	TGTGCCAGCAGCTCTTGGGACAGGGTTAACTTC	CASSSWDRVNF
TRBV4-1	TRBJ2-7	TRBD1	.	TGCGCCAGCAGCTCCTTCACAGGGGCGACCTCCTACGAGCAGTACTTC	CASSSFTGATSYEQYF
TRBV9	TRBJ2-1	.	.	TGTGCCAGCAGCGACGGGACAACCAATGAGCAGTTCTTC	CASSDGTTNEQFF
TRBV4-1	TRBJ2-7	.	.	TGCGCCAGCAGCCAAGGGGGGACCAGCTCCTACGAGCAGTACTTC	CASSQGGTSSYEQYF
TRBV5-4	TRBJ2-5	.	.	TGTGCCAGCAGCCCCGACATGGGTGAGACCCAGTACTTC	CASSPDMGETQYF
TRBV15	TRBJ2-2	.	once	TGTGCCACCAGCAGAGATGTCAGCCCCACCGGGGAGCTGTTTTTT	CATSRDVSPTGELFF
TRBV2	TRBJ1-5	.	.	TGTGCCAGCAGTCCCGGGACATGGGGTCAGCCCCAGCATTTT	CASSPGTWGQPQHF
TRBV28	TRBJ2-4	.	once	TGTGCCAGCAGTTTAGGGGCCGAGACCATTCAGTACTTC	CASSLGAETIQYF
TRBV6-4	TRBJ2-3	.	.	TGTGCCAGCAGTGACGGGCGGGCGAACACAGATACGCAGTATTTT	CASSDGRANTDTQYF
TRBV30	TRBJ2-7	.	.	TGTGCCTGGAGTTGGGGTTTTTCCTACGAGCAGTACTTC	CAWSWGFSYEQYF
TRBV4-1	TRBJ2-7	.	.	TGCGCCAGCAGAAGGGGATTCAACCTTAACGAGCAGTACTTC	CASRRGFNLNEQYF
TRBV5-6	TRBJ2-1	.	.	TGTGCCAGCAGCTTGGCCGGCTCCTACAATGAGCAGTTCTTC	CASSLAGSYNEQFF
TRBV6-5	TRBJ2-7	.	.	TGTGCCAGCACCCACGGGAGGGTAGGGGGCGCCGAGCAGTACTTC	CASTHGRVGGAEQYF
TRBV5-3	TRBJ2-3	TRBD2	.	TGTGCCAGAAGCTTGGCGCTAGCGGTTTCTAGCACAGATACGCAGTATTTT	CARSLALAVSSTDTQYF
TRBV2	TRBJ2-7	.	once	TGTGCCAGCAGTGGAAGCGTGGGATTCCCCTACGAGCAGTACTTC	CASSGSVGFPYEQYF
TRBV27	TRBJ1-2	.	.	TGTGCCAGCAGGCCACAGGGAGGCTATGGCTACACCTTC	CASRPQGGYGYTF
TRBV19	TRBJ1-5	.	.	TGTGCCAGTACCGTGATTGCAGGGTTTAGGCAGCCCCAGCATTTT	CASTVIAGFRQPQHF
TRBV6-5	TRBJ2-7	.	.	TGTGCCACCTGGGGGGATTCCTACGAGCAGTACTTC	CATWGDSYEQYF
TRBV6-1	TRBJ2-5	.	.	TGTGCCAGCAGTCGGGTCTTCCAAGAGACCCAGTACTTC	CASSRVFQETQYF
TRBV6-5	TRBJ1-2	.	few	TGTGCCAGTCGAAGGACCAACGGCTATGGCTACACCTTC	CASRRTNGYGYTF
TRBV6-1	TRBJ1-1	TRBD1	.	TGTGCCAGCAGGATGGGACAGGGGTTAGGTGAAGCTTTCTTT	CASRMGQGLGEAFF
TRBV11-2	TRBJ1-4	.	.	TGTGCCAGCACCCAATCTGGGACAACTAATGAAAAACTGTTTTTT	CASTQSGTTNEKLFF
TRBV11-2	TRBJ2-1	TRBD2	.	TGTGCCAGCAGCTTGTCGGGGGGATCCTTGGATGAGCAGTTCTTC	CASSLSGGSLDEQFF
TRBV7-2	TRBJ2-1	.	.	TGTGCCAGCAGCGGCGGACCGAACTCCTACAATGAGCAGTTCTTC	CASSGGPNSYNEQFF
TRBV4-1	TRBJ1-2	TRBD1	.	TGCGCCAGCAGCCACTTCTTTACAGGGGGAGGTAGGGGCTACACCTTC	CASSHFFTGGGRGYTF
TRBV6-6	TRBJ2-4	.	once	TGTGCCAGCATTTCCGGGACCACAAACATTCAGTACTTC	CASISGTTNIQYF
TRBV13	TRBJ1-4	.	.	TGTGCCAGCAGCCAAAAATGGGGTGAAAAACTGTTTTTT	CASSQKWGEKLFF
TRBV7-6	TRBJ1-2	.	.	TGTGCCAGCAGCTTAGAGGGGGGGAGCGGGGACGACGGCTATGGCTACACCTTC	CASSLEGGSGDDGYGYTF
TRBV7-3	TRBJ1-2	TRBD1	.	TGTGCCAGCAGCTCAGGGGGCGGCTATGGCTACACCTTC	CASSSGGGYGYTF
TRBV28	TRBJ2-7	TRBD2	.	TGTGCCAGCAGTTTATTCCCCACTACTAGCGGGAGTGTCGACGAGCAGTACTTC	CASSLFPTTSGSVDEQYF
TRBV28	TRBJ2-1	.	.	TGTGCCAGCAGTTTCCCTAGCGATGCCCTTTACAATGAGCAGTTCTTC	CASSFPSDALYNEQFF
TRBV11-2	TRBJ1-5	.	.	TGTGCCAGCAGCCGAAGGGGAGGCGGTGATCAGCCCCAGCATTTT	CASSRRGGGDQPQHF
TRBV19	TRBJ1-1	.	.	TGTGCCAGTACCACCTTTTACCAGAGTACAGTCGAAGCTTTCTTT	CASTTFYQSTVEAFF
TRBV9	TRBJ1-2	.	.	TGTGCCAGCAGCTCGGGACCGACGGGGAGTGGCTACACCTTC	CASSSGPTGSGYTF
TRBV5-1	TRBJ1-2	.	.	TGCGCCAGCAGCTTAGACAGTAACTATGGCTACACCTTC	CASSLDSNYGYTF